A selection of T cell receptor beta chains follows, all from one sample in a study of cytomegalovirus exposure and HLA in healthy donors. Sequencing was performed with immunoSEQ multiplex PCR; in TCRdb, only in-frame clones are kept and a portion is missing. Of about 250,000 clones detected, around two thirds appear once; the ten largest clones hold around 2%. The sequenced material came from PBMCs. The receptor set was obtained from a female donor in good health and CMV-seronegative. Both conserved end residues are part of each CDR3. Each record gives: clone size, J gene, CDR3 length, D gene, V gene, CDR3 protein, CDR3 DNA. The D gene is left open where the match is weak. Not all rows give a size; the values are once, few, many and, for expanded clones, a class.

clone_size: -
j_call: TRBJ1-1
cdr3_length: 13
d_call: -
v_call: TRBV5-1
cdr3_aa: CASSREGNTEAFF
cdr3_nt: TGCGCCAGCAGCCGCGAGGGGAACACTGAAGCTTTCTTT

clone_size: -
j_call: TRBJ1-2
cdr3_length: 16
d_call: -
v_call: TRBV5-8
cdr3_aa: CASSWSFGGEDDGYTF
cdr3_nt: TGTGCCAGCAGCTGGTCGTTCGGGGGGGAAGACGATGGCTACACCTTC

clone_size: few
j_call: TRBJ2-2
cdr3_length: 19
d_call: -
v_call: TRBV7-2
cdr3_aa: CASSSTRALADEGTGELFF
cdr3_nt: TGTGCCAGCAGCTCGACCCGGGCGTTAGCTGACGAGGGTACCGGGGAGCTGTTTTTT

clone_size: -
j_call: TRBJ1-2
cdr3_length: 14
d_call: TRBD1
v_call: TRBV27
cdr3_aa: CASSLTRTGTGYTF
cdr3_nt: TGTGCCAGCAGTCTGACCCGGACAGGCACGGGCTACACCTTC

clone_size: -
j_call: TRBJ1-1
cdr3_length: 16
d_call: -
v_call: TRBV10-3
cdr3_aa: CAISDRGIRANTEAFF
cdr3_nt: TGTGCCATCAGTGATAGGGGCATTCGGGCGAACACTGAAGCTTTCTTT

clone_size: -
j_call: TRBJ1-4
cdr3_length: 16
d_call: -
v_call: TRBV27
cdr3_aa: CASSSDRTGTNEKLFF
cdr3_nt: TGTGCCAGCAGTTCGGACCGGACTGGAACTAATGAAAAACTGTTTTTT

clone_size: -
j_call: TRBJ1-2
cdr3_length: 15
d_call: -
v_call: TRBV5-1
cdr3_aa: CASSLDGGLSYGYTF
cdr3_nt: TGCGCCAGCAGCTTGGACGGGGGGTTAAGCTATGGCTACACCTTC

clone_size: -
j_call: TRBJ2-2
cdr3_length: 14
d_call: TRBD1
v_call: TRBV27
cdr3_aa: CASSLLGGSGELFF
cdr3_nt: TGTGCCAGCAGTTTACTAGGGGGCAGCGGGGAGCTGTTTTTT

clone_size: -
j_call: TRBJ2-2
cdr3_length: 15
d_call: -
v_call: TRBV5-1
cdr3_aa: CASSSQGSNTGELFF
cdr3_nt: TGCGCCAGCAGCTCCCAGGGGAGTAACACCGGGGAGCTGTTTTTT

clone_size: -
j_call: TRBJ2-2
cdr3_length: 15
d_call: -
v_call: TRBV7-9
cdr3_aa: CASSGWGVSAGELFF
cdr3_nt: TGTGCCAGCAGCGGCTGGGGAGTTAGTGCCGGGGAGCTGTTTTTT

clone_size: -
j_call: TRBJ2-7
cdr3_length: 14
d_call: TRBD1
v_call: TRBV7-9
cdr3_aa: CASSSRDRGHEQYF
cdr3_nt: TGTGCCAGCAGCTCCCGGGACAGGGGACACGAGCAGTACTTC

clone_size: -
j_call: TRBJ2-7
cdr3_length: 15
d_call: TRBD2
v_call: TRBV7-9
cdr3_aa: CASSFTGLAGYEQYF
cdr3_nt: TGTGCCAGCAGCTTCACGGGACTAGCGGGGTACGAGCAGTACTTC

clone_size: -
j_call: TRBJ2-3
cdr3_length: 14
d_call: -
v_call: TRBV9
cdr3_aa: CASSDRLGTDTQYF
cdr3_nt: TGTGCCAGCAGCGACCGGTTAGGCACAGATACGCAGTATTTT

clone_size: -
j_call: TRBJ1-1
cdr3_length: 14
d_call: -
v_call: TRBV18
cdr3_aa: CASSLGVGDTEAFF
cdr3_nt: TGTGCCAGCTCGCTAGGGGTTGGGGACACTGAAGCTTTCTTT

clone_size: few
j_call: TRBJ2-3
cdr3_length: 15
d_call: TRBD1
v_call: TRBV18
cdr3_aa: CASSARDRWSDTQYF
cdr3_nt: TGTGCCAGCTCGGCTAGGGACAGGTGGTCAGATACGCAGTATTTT

clone_size: -
j_call: TRBJ1-4
cdr3_length: 15
d_call: TRBD1
v_call: TRBV6-5
cdr3_aa: CASSLGQGEAEKLFF
cdr3_nt: TGTGCCAGCAGTTTGGGACAGGGAGAGGCTGAAAAACTGTTTTTT

clone_size: -
j_call: TRBJ2-7
cdr3_length: 12
d_call: -
v_call: TRBV5-1
cdr3_aa: CASSRGTYEQYF
cdr3_nt: TGCGCCAGCAGCCGCGGGACCTACGAGCAGTACTTC

clone_size: -
j_call: TRBJ2-2
cdr3_length: 15
d_call: -
v_call: TRBV11-2
cdr3_aa: CASSIRGGGPGELFF
cdr3_nt: TGTGCCAGCAGTATTAGGGGGGGCGGACCCGGGGAGCTGTTTTTT

clone_size: -
j_call: TRBJ2-2
cdr3_length: 16
d_call: TRBD1
v_call: TRBV11-2
cdr3_aa: CASSLFGTGKPGELFF
cdr3_nt: TGTGCCAGCAGCTTATTTGGGACAGGGAAACCCGGGGAGCTGTTTTTT

clone_size: -
j_call: TRBJ2-7
cdr3_length: 15
d_call: TRBD1
v_call: TRBV11-2
cdr3_aa: CASSPGTGTYYEQYF
cdr3_nt: TGTGCCAGCAGCCCCGGGACAGGGACCTATTACGAGCAGTACTTC

clone_size: -
j_call: TRBJ2-3
cdr3_length: 14
d_call: TRBD2
v_call: TRBV7-6
cdr3_aa: CASIPSGRTDTQYF
cdr3_nt: TGTGCCAGCATCCCTAGCGGGAGGACAGATACGCAGTATTTT

clone_size: -
j_call: TRBJ2-7
cdr3_length: 15
d_call: -
v_call: TRBV7-8
cdr3_aa: CASSLEVGDGYEQYF
cdr3_nt: TGTGCCAGCAGCTTAGAGGTCGGAGACGGCTACGAGCAGTACTTC